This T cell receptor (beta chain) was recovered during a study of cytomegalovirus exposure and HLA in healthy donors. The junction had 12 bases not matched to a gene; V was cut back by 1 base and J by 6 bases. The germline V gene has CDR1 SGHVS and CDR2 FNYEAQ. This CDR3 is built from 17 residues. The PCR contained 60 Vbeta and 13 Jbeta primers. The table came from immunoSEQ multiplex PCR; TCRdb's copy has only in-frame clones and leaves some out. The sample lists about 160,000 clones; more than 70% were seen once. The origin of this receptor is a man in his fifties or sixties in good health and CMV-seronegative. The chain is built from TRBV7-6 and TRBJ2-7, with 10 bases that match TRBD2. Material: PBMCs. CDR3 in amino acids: CASSLVAGGTTNPEQYF. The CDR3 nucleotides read TGTGCCAGCAGCTTAGTAGCGGGAGGAACGACTAACCCCGAGCAGTACTTC.